The 4 T cell receptor beta chains reported below all come from one sample, sequenced in a study of neurological immune-mediated disorders (dated by TCRdb to 2018 to 2020). Libraries were constructed by 5' RACE. Sequencing instrument: Illumina HiSeq 2500. TCRdb trimmed the raw reads at Q25, called clones with MiXCR and kept productive beta chains. Every CDR3 protein is listed once, alongside the most common genes and DNA of its rows. A total of fewer than 55,000 distinct CDR3 sequences appear in this sample, 10% to 15% of them only once. About 10% of the sample is in the top ten clones. The time point label of this sample denotes: longitudinal time-point 3. Sequenced input: PBMCs. The source is a male donor with HTLV-1-associated myelopathy (HAM/TSP).

This clonotype was seen many times. The chain recombines TRBV7-3 with TRBJ2-5, with 10 positions matching TRBD1. The CDR3 is made up of 14 amino acids. The V gene end was trimmed by 5 bases and the J gene end by 5 bases; junction bases not matched to a gene: 5. Germline CDR1 and CDR2: SGHTA and FQGTGA. The CDR3 spells CASSGDRGYETQYF. The CDR3 DNA follows: TGTGCCAGCAGCGGGGACAGGGGTTATGAGACCCAGTACTTC.

The chain links TRBV15 to TRBJ1-3; TRBD1 might be the D (5 bases). CDR1 is LNHNV and CDR2 is YYDKDF in the germline V gene (reference sequence). There are 16 residues in the CDR3. V lost 3 bases to trimming and J lost 0 bases, with 12 bases between them. CDR3 in amino acids: CATSRDPGFSGNTIYF. In nucleotides, the CDR3 is TGTGCCACCAGCAGGGACCCAGGGTTCTCTGGAAACACCATATATTTT.

This clonotype was picked up many times. The V and J genes are TRBV20-1 and TRBJ2-1; TRBD2 aligns across 10 bases. CDR1 is DFQATT, CDR2 SNEGSKA, per germline (reference sequence). The CDR3 length is 14 residues. The J segment lost 3 bases and the V segment lost 3 bases, leaving 2 bases of the junction unmatched. The CDR3 here is CSASGLADYNEQFF. For the CDR3, the DNA is TGCAGTGCTAGCGGACTAGCGGACTACAATGAGCAGTTCTTC.

This clonotype was picked up many times. The chain is built from TRBV20-1 and TRBJ2-3; the match to TRBD1 covers 9 bases. This CDR3 spans 13 amino acids. Germline V CDR1 and CDR2: DFQATT, SNEGSKA (reference sequence). V shed 8 bases and J 6 bases; nucleotides not matched to a gene: 9. DNA for the CDR3: TGCAGTTGTCCCGGGACAGGGAAGGATACGCAGTATTTT. It translates to CSCPGTGKDTQYF.